This TCR beta chain was recovered during a study of T-cell memory formation after mild COVID-19. Study at large: Most TCR clusters belonged to a single donor.

Germline V gives CDR1 LNHDA, CDR2 SQIVND (reference sequence). The CDR3 sequence is 14 residues long. The V end lost 5 bases, the J end lost 2 bases, and 13 bases lay between the germline ends. TCRdb reprocessed the 5' RACE reads via MiXCR and lists one record per CDR3 protein. Found here are over 500,000 distinct CDR3 sequences, roughly a sixth of them singletons; the top ten hold about 8.6%. Study-wide points: Detection of some responders pre-infection suggested pre-existing cross-reactive memory T cells participated.

This clonotype has a handful of counts. Its antigen is undetermined. Sequencing was performed on PBMCs or a T cell subset sorted from them (not recorded which). V usage is TRBV19 and J usage is TRBJ2-7; D is undetermined. The TCR originated in an adult woman who had mild COVID-19 (a few samples of this study predate the infection). Cell type and time point are not known. CDR3 nucleotide sequence: TGTGCCAGTAGTTGGGCCCCCGGCGCCTACGAGCAGTACTTC. Protein sequence: CASSWAPGAYEQYF.